Below are 15 T cell receptor beta chains sequenced from a single sample in a study of T-cell memory formation after mild COVID-19 (dated by TCRdb to about 2021). Library preparation employed 5' RACE. Instrument on record: Illumina NovaSeq 6000. TCRdb ran its own pipeline on the public reads, namely fastp trimming at Q25 and MiXCR clone calling, and kept in-frame beta chains. Every entry covers one CDR3 protein and lists the most common genes and DNA from its rows. Across this sample there are roughly 220,000 distinct CDR3 sequences, with approximately 10% seen only once. 3.5% of the sample is held by the ten biggest clonotypes. The sequencing sample was made of PBMCs or a T cell subset sorted from them (not recorded which). The receptors shown here come from a man aged 18 to 35 who had mild COVID-19 (a few samples of this study predate the infection). The sample titles of this study are shuffled in the database, so cell type and time point are left out; the donor was told from shared clones.

The V and J genes are TRBV5-1 and TRBJ2-7; 8 bases fit TRBD1. The V gene's germline CDR1 is SGHRS and CDR2 YFSETQ. This CDR3 has 17 amino acids. V was pared by 4 bases and J by 1 base, with 13 bases of the junction left unmatched. CDR3 nucleotide sequence: TGCGCCAGCAGCCCCCGACAGGGGACGGACCGGTCCTACGAGCAGTACGTC. Translation gives CASSPRQGTDRSYEQYV.

The table lists this clonotype with a few counts. This chain links TRBV5-1 with TRBJ2-1, with TRBD2 matching over 9 bases. With V trimmed by 4 bases and J by 4 bases, 12 bases remained unmatched. Germline loops: CDR1 SGHRS, CDR2 YFSETQ. There are 17 residues in the CDR3. CDR3 bases: TGCGCCAGCAGCCCCCCAAGCGGGGGGCCGGGGTACAATGAGCAGTTCTTC. Protein sequence: CASSPPSGGPGYNEQFF.

This sequence joins TRBV19 and TRBJ1-1; a possible D gene is TRBD1 (5 bases). With 4 bases removed from V and 1 base from J, the gap between germline ends came to 7 bases. CDR1 is LNHDA and CDR2 is SQIVND in the germline V gene (reference sequence). CDR3 length: 13 amino acids. The DNA of the CDR3 is TGTGCCAGTAGTAACCAGGGGAACACTGAAGCTTTCTTT. This gives the protein CASSNQGNTEAFF.

This clonotype has a count of ten or more. The chain employs TRBV10-3 and TRBJ1-2; D is perhaps TRBD1 (6 bases). The length of the CDR3 is 15 residues. Trimming pared 6 bases from V and 1 base from J, leaving 15 bases between. Germline assignment: CDR1 ENHRY and CDR2 SYGVKD. This CDR3 is CAISPRDRINYGYTF. CDR3 DNA: TGTGCCATCAGCCCTCGAGACAGGATTAACTATGGCTACACCTTC.

The chain links TRBV12-3 or TRBV12-4 to TRBJ2-6, with unresolved D. Trimming took 8 bases from V and 1 from J, leaving 6 bases between them. This CDR3 contains 13 residues. The CDR3 protein is CASRKSGANVLTF. The CDR3 coding sequence is TGTGCCAGCCGGAAGTCTGGGGCCAACGTCCTGACTTTC.

This clonotype was seen only a few times. This chain uses TRBV7-2 with TRBJ2-7; 8 nucleotides line up with TRBD1. Trimming took 5 bases from V and 3 from J; bases not matched to a gene: 6. CDR1 is SGHTA and CDR2 is FQGNSA in the germline V gene. This CDR3 contains 14 residues. CDR3 nucleotides: TGTGCCAGCAGCCCGCAGGGGGCCGGCTACGAGCAGTACTTC. Amino acid sequence: CASSPQGAGYEQYF. Variable domain in full (rest from reference TRBV7-2 and TRBJ2-7): GAGVSQSPSNKVTEKGKDVELRCDPISGHTALYWYRQSLGQGLEFLIYFQGNSAPDKSGLPSDRFSAERTGGSVSTLTIQRTQQEDSAVYLCASSPQGAGYEQYFGPGTRLTVT.

This clonotype has a handful of counts. CDR3 bases: TGCAGCGTTGAAGATTGGAGGCCGACTGAAGCTTTCTTT. Protein sequence: CSVEDWRPTEAFF. This chain connects TRBV29-1 to TRBJ1-1; D not certain. The V and J ends lost 0 bases and 5 bases respectively, with 10 bases between them. Germline values: CDR1 SQVTM, CDR2 ANQGSEA. The CDR3 runs to 13 residues.

This clonotype was picked up many times. The chain uses TRBV10-3 and TRBJ2-5; the D gene could be TRBD1 or TRBD2 (5 bases each). The CDR3 length is 13 residues. Trimming took 6 bases from V and 5 from J, leaving 13 bases between them. CDR1 ENHRY and CDR2 SYGVKD come from the germline V gene. The CDR3 sequence is CAIRLQEAETQYF. The CDR3 bases are TGTGCCATCAGGCTACAGGAGGCTGAGACCCAGTACTTC.

This chain links TRBV11-2 with TRBJ1-2; D remains unclear. The CDR3 sequence is 13 residues long. Deletions cut 5 bases from V and 4 bases from J, with 11 bases between. Looked up from germline, CDR1 is SGHAT and CDR2 is FQNNGV. The CDR3 DNA is TGTGCCAGCAGCCCCCCGAACAGCTATGGCTACACCTTC. This translates into CASSPPNSYGYTF. Combining the CDR3 with reference TRBV11-2 and TRBJ1-2 gives the whole variable domain EAGVAQSPRYKIIEKRQSVAFWCNPISGHATLYWYQQILGQGPKLLIQFQNNGVVDDSQLPKDRFSAERLKGVDSTLKIQPAKLEDSAVYLCASSPPNSYGYTFGSGTRLTVV.

The chain joins TRBV6-6 to TRBJ1-5; D not resolved. Germline V gene data show CDR1 as MNHNY and CDR2 as SVGAGI (reference sequence). V lost 6 bases to trimming and J lost 0 bases, with 12 bases between them. The length of the CDR3 is 15 residues. CDR3 sequence reads: CASSPPGNSNQPQHF. In DNA, the CDR3 is TGTGCCAGCAGCCCCCCCGGTAATAGCAATCAGCCCCAGCATTTT.

This clonotype was seen ten or more times. V usage is TRBV12-3 or TRBV12-4 and J usage is TRBJ1-5, with no clear D. Trimming shortened V by 6 bases and J by 1 base, and 7 bases separated the two germline ends. The CDR3 spans 13 residues. The chain's CDR3 is CASRTESNQPQHF. DNA for the CDR3: TGTGCCAGCAGGACGGAGAGCAATCAGCCCCAGCATTTT.

This clonotype was detected many times. V gene TRBV24-1 combines with J gene TRBJ2-1; TRBD1 might be the D (6 bases). The germline gives CDR1 KGHDR, CDR2 SFDVKD. The CDR3 sequence is 12 residues long. The V end was cut by 4 bases, the J end by 15 bases, with 15 bases between. The CDR3 region has the DNA TGTGCCACCAGTGAATTTACAGGGTCTTGGTTCTTC. It encodes CATSEFTGSWFF.

The chain uses TRBV4-1 and TRBJ1-1; D not resolved. The length of the CDR3 is 14 residues. Trimming stripped 4 bases from V and 4 bases from J, with 13 bases between. CDR1 is MGHRA, CDR2 YSYEKL, per germline. The CDR3: CASSLREAGTEAFF. The CDR3, as DNA: TGCGCCAGCAGCCTCCGGGAGGCGGGCACTGAAGCTTTCTTT.

This chain joins TRBV19 and TRBJ1-2; D remains ambiguous. V shed 6 bases and J shed 2 bases, with 13 bases lying between them. Looked up from germline, CDR1 is LNHDA and CDR2 is SQIVND (reference sequence). The CDR3 totals 14 residues. The CDR3 loop is CASRGQARNYGYTF. For the CDR3, the DNA is TGTGCCAGTAGAGGCCAAGCCCGGAACTATGGCTACACCTTC.

This clonotype was counted a few times. The V call is TRBV7-2, the J call TRBJ2-7; 8 bases are shared with TRBD2. This CDR3 has 14 residues. Trimming at V came to 4 bases and at J to 4 bases, leaving 6 bases not matched to a gene. Germline V gives CDR1 SGHTA, CDR2 FQGNSA. The DNA for the CDR3 is TGTGCCAGCAGCTCCCAGCGGGGGACGTACGAGCAGTACTTC. Protein sequence: CASSSQRGTYEQYF.